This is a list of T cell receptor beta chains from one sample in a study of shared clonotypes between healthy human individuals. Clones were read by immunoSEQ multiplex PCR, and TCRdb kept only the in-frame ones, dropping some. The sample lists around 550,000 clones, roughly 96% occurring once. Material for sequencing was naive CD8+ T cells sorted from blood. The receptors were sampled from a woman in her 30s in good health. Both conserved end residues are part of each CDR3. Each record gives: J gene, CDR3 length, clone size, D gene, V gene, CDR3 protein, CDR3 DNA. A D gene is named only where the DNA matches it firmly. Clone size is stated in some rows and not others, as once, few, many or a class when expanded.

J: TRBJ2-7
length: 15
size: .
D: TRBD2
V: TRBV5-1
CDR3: CASSFFSGSSYEQYF
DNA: TGCGCCAGCAGCTTCTTTAGCGGGAGCTCCTACGAGCAGTACTTC

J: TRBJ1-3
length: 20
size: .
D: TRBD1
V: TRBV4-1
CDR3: CASSQGTGANFGFSGNTIYF
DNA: TGCGCCAGCAGCCAGGGGACAGGGGCTAATTTTGGATTTTCTGGAAACACCATATATTTT

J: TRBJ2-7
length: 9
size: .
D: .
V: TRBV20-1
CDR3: CEPGVEQYF
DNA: TGCGAACCCGGAGTCGAGCAGTACTTC

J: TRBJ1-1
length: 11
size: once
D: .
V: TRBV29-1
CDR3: CSVLGQSEAFF
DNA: TGCAGCGTCCTTGGACAATCTGAAGCTTTCTTT

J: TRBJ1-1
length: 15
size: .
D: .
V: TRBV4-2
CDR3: CASSLEDDLNTEAFF
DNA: TGTGCCAGCAGCCTAGAAGACGACTTGAACACTGAAGCTTTCTTT

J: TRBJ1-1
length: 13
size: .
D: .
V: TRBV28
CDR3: CASRDTMNTEAFF
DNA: TGTGCCAGCAGAGATACCATGAACACTGAAGCTTTCTTT

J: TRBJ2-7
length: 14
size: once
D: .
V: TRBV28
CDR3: CASSLMGEDDEQYF
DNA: TGTGCCAGCAGTTTAATGGGGGAGGACGACGAGCAGTACTTC

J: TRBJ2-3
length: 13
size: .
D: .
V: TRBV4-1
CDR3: CASSQEGREGKYF
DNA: TGCGCCAGCAGCCAAGAAGGGCGGGAAGGGAAGTATTTT

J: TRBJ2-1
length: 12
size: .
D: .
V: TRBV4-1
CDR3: CASSTLANEQFF
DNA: TGCGCCAGCAGCACACTCGCAAATGAGCAGTTCTTC

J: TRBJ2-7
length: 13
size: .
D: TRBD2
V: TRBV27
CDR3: CASSLAGGYEQYF
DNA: TGTGCCAGCAGTCTAGCGGGAGGTTACGAGCAGTACTTC

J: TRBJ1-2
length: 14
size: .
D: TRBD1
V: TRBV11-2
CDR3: CASSLVGTGYGYTF
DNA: TGTGCCAGCAGCTTGGTTGGGACAGGGTATGGCTACACCTTC

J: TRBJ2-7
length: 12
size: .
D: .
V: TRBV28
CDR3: CASSLLEYEQYF
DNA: TGTGCCAGCAGTTTATTGGAATACGAGCAGTACTTC

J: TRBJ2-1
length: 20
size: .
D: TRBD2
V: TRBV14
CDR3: CASSRQAGTSGSITYNEQFF
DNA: TGTGCCAGCAGCCGCCAAGCCGGGACTAGCGGGAGTATCACCTACAATGAGCAGTTCTTC

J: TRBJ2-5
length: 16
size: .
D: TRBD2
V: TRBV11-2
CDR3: CASSLGLAGGLETQYF
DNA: TGTGCCAGCAGCTTAGGGCTAGCGGGAGGGCTAGAGACCCAGTACTTC

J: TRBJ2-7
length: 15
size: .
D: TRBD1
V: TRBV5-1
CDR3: CASSAGWGQTYEQYF
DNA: TGCGCCAGCAGCGCCGGGTGGGGACAGACCTACGAGCAGTACTTC

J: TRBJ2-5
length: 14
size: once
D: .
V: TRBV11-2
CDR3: CASSLAFRVETQYF
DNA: TGTGCCAGCAGCTTAGCCTTCAGGGTGGAGACCCAGTACTTC

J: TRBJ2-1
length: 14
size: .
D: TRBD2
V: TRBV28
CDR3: CASSWTSGYNEQFF
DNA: TGTGCCAGCAGTTGGACTAGCGGGTACAATGAGCAGTTCTTC

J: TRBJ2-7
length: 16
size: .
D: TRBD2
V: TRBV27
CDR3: CASSLGVGGRAGEQYF
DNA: TGTGCCAGCAGTTTAGGGGTTGGCGGGAGGGCCGGTGAGCAGTACTTC

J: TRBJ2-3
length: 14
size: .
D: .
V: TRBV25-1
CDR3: CASSYQRSTDTQYF
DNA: TGTGCCAGCAGTTATCAACGGAGCACAGATACGCAGTATTTT

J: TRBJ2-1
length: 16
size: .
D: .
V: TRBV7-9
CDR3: CASSRVGSGWDNEQFF
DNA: TGTGCCAGCAGCCGCGTCGGGAGTGGTTGGGACAATGAGCAGTTCTTC

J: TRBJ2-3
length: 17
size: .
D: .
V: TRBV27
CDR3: CASSQKVPGLLTDTQYF
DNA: TGTGCCAGCAGTCAAAAGGTCCCGGGACTGTTGACAGATACGCAGTATTTT

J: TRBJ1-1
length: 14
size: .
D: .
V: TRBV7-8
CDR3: CASSLLGPGTEAFF
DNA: TGTGCCAGCAGCTTACTGGGCCCGGGCACTGAAGCTTTCTTT

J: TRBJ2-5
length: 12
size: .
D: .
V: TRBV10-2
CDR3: CASSRDEETQYF
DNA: TGCGCCAGCAGCCGGGACGAAGAGACCCAGTACTTC

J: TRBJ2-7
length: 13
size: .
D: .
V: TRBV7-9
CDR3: CASSPKNGYEQYF
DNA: TGTGCCAGCAGCCCAAAGAACGGCTACGAGCAGTACTTC

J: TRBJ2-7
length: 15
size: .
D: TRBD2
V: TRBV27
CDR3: CASSLSAGVAGEQYF
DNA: TGTGCCAGCAGTTTATCAGCGGGAGTCGCCGGAGAGCAGTACTTC

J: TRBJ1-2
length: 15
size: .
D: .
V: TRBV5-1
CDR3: CASSSSGSRDYGYTF
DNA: TGCGCCAGCAGCTCCTCAGGGAGTAGGGACTATGGCTACACCTTC

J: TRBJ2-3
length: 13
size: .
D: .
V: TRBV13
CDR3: CASSLDLADTQYF
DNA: TGTGCCAGCAGCTTAGATCTGGCAGATACGCAGTATTTT

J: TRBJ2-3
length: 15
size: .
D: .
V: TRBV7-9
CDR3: CASSYDQYDTDTQYF
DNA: TGTGCCAGCAGTTACGACCAGTACGACACAGATACGCAGTATTTT

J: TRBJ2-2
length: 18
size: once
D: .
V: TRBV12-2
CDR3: CASRLPTRVAGGPGELFF
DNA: TGTGCAAGTCGCTTACCAACCCGAGTCGCGGGAGGGCCCGGGGAGCTGTTTTTT

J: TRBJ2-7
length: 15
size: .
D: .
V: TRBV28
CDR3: CASSLATGGGGEQYF
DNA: TGTGCCAGCAGCCTAGCTACAGGGGGGGGAGGCGAGCAGTACTTC

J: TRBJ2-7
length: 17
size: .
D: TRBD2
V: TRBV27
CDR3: CASSPDGGPGLGYEQYF
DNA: TGTGCCAGCAGTCCGGACGGGGGGCCGGGACTAGGCTACGAGCAGTACTTC

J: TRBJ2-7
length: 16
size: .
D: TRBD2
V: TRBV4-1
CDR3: CASSHLAGGSLNEQYF
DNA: TGCGCCAGCAGCCATCTAGCGGGAGGGTCTCTCAACGAGCAGTACTTC

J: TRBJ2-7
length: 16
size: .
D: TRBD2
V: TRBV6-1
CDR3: CASSEIRGLAGAEQYF
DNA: TGTGCCAGCAGTGAAATTAGGGGACTAGCGGGAGCGGAGCAGTACTTC

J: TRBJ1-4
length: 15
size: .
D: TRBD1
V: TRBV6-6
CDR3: CASRQMTGGGEKLFF
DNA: TGTGCCAGCAGGCAGATGACAGGGGGCGGTGAAAAACTGTTTTTT

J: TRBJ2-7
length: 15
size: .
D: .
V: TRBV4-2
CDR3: CASSLVGVGFYEQYF
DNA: TGTGCCAGCAGCTTGGTAGGGGTCGGATTCTACGAGCAGTACTTC

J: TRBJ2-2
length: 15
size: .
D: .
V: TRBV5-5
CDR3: CASSWGTLYTGELFF
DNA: TGTGCCAGCAGCTGGGGGACACTTTACACCGGGGAGCTGTTTTTT

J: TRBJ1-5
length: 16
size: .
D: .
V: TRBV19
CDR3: CASTETDLSGNQPQHF
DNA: TGTGCCAGTACCGAGACAGATCTCTCGGGCAATCAGCCCCAGCATTTT

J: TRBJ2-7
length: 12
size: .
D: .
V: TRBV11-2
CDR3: CASSLQDYEQYF
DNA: TGTGCCAGCAGCCTACAAGACTACGAGCAGTACTTC

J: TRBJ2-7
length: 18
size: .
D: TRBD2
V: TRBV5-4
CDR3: CASSPTSGRARSSYEQYF
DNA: TGTGCCAGCAGCCCTACTAGCGGGAGGGCCCGTAGCTCCTACGAGCAGTACTTC

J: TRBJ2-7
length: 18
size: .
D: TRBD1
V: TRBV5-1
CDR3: CASSPEGQGRGGRYEQYF
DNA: TGCGCCAGCAGCCCGGAGGGACAGGGAAGAGGGGGCAGGTACGAGCAGTACTTC

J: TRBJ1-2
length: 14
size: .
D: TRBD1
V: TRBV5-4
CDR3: CASSIRGGAEGYTF
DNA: TGTGCCAGCAGCATCCGAGGGGGCGCTGAGGGCTACACCTTC

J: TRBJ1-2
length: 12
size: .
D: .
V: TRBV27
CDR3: CASSSEQGGYTF
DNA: TGTGCCAGCAGTTCCGAGCAAGGCGGCTACACCTTC

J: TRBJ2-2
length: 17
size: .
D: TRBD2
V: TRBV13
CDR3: CASSLELAGTNTGELFF
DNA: TGTGCCAGCAGCTTAGAGCTAGCGGGAACGAACACCGGGGAGCTGTTTTTT

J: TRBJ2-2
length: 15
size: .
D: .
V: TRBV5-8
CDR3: CASSLARWGPGELFF
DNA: TGTGCCAGCAGCTTGGCCCGATGGGGCCCCGGGGAGCTGTTTTTT

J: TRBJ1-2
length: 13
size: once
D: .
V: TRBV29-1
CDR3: CSARGQASYGYTF
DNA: TGCAGCGCCCGTGGGCAGGCCTCCTATGGCTACACCTTC

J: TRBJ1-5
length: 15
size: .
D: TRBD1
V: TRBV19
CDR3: CASTPFQGGNQPQHF
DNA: TGTGCCAGTACCCCGTTTCAGGGGGGCAATCAGCCCCAGCATTTT

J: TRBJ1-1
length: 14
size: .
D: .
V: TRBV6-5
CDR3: CASSHQTGHTEAFF
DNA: TGTGCCAGCAGCCACCAGACAGGTCACACTGAAGCTTTCTTT

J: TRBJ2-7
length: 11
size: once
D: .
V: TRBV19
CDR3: CASRGDYEQYF
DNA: TGTGCCAGTAGGGGGGACTACGAGCAGTACTTC

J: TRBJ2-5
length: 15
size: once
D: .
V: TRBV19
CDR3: CASSASWQYQETQYF
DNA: TGTGCCAGTAGTGCCTCATGGCAGTACCAAGAGACCCAGTACTTC

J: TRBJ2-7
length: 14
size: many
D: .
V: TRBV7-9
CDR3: CASSLGVGVNEQYF
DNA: TGTGCCAGCAGCTTAGGGGTCGGGGTCAACGAGCAGTACTTC